The 28 T cell receptor beta chains below come from one sample, sequenced in a study of T cells in Graves' hyperthyroidism and ophthalmopathy. There were TCR beta CDR3 regions amplified from RNA transcripts. The primer set for the first-round RT-PCR of the TCR CDR3 was HTBI. TCRdb ran MiXCR on the multiplex PCR reads and lists one entry per CDR3 protein. The table lists about 640,000 distinct CDR3 sequences, around 21% of them singletons. Material: blood. These receptors were collected from a man younger than 45 with Graves' ophthalmopathy.

The chain links TRBV12-3 or TRBV12-4 to TRBJ1-5, with a possible D match to TRBD1 (5 bases). There are 15 residues in the CDR3. Trimming pared 3 bases from V and 0 bases from J, leaving 9 bases between. The CDR3 loop is CASSLRGYSNQPQHF. CDR3 bases: TGTGCCAGCAGTTTGAGGGGTTATAGCAATCAGCCCCAGCATTTT.

This clonotype was counted at least ten times. The chain recombines TRBV11-2 with TRBJ2-1; D might be TRBD2 (5 bases). The CDR3 contains 15 residues. The germline V and J ends were trimmed by 1 base and 4 bases, with 11 bases remaining between them. CDR1 and CDR2 from the germline V gene are SGHAT and FQNNGV. CDR3 coding DNA: TGTGCCAGCAGCTTAGCTATTGCGGGTTACAATGAGCAGTTCTTC. Amino acids: CASSLAIAGYNEQFF.

This clonotype appeared a few times. The rearrangement joins TRBV6-1 to TRBJ1-2, with a tentative D call TRBD1 (6 bases). The CDR3 consists of 13 residues. The V gene lost 0 bases and the J gene lost 6 bases, with 8 bases spanning the gap. From germline, CDR1 is MNHNS and CDR2 SASEGT. CDR3 DNA sequence: TGTGCCAGCAGTGAAGCAAACAGGGATGGCTACACCTTC. Protein: CASSEANRDGYTF.

This clonotype was counted ten times or more. This chain joins TRBV12-3 or TRBV12-4 and TRBJ1-2; 7 nucleotides align to TRBD1. V lost 6 bases to trimming and J lost 5 bases; unmatched junction nucleotides: 6. This CDR3 contains 13 residues. CDR3: CASSPDRLYGYTF. DNA for the CDR3: TGTGCCAGCAGCCCGGACAGGTTATATGGCTACACCTTC.

The V gene is TRBV6-2 or TRBV6-3, the J gene TRBJ2-3, with 10 bases matching TRBD2. With 2 bases clipped from V and 6 bases from J, the junction kept 17 bases outside the gene matches. Germline CDR1 reads MNHEY; CDR2 reads SVGEGT. This CDR3 is built from 19 residues. CDR3: CASSYNGGGLAEDLDTQYF. CDR3 coding DNA: TGTGCCAGCAGTTACAATGGGGGTGGACTAGCGGAAGATTTGGATACGCAGTATTTT.

The chain uses TRBV12-3 or TRBV12-4 and TRBJ1-6, with D unclear. The CDR3 has 15 amino acids. Between the trimmed V and J ends, which lost 3 bases and 1 base, there was a span of 7 bases. The DNA for the CDR3 is TGTGCCAGCAGTTTGTTGGGTTCCTATAATTCACCCCTCCACTTT. This gives the protein CASSLLGSYNSPLHF.

There are many counts of this clonotype. The CDR3 sequence is CASSYSPGADYGYTF. DNA for the CDR3: TGTGCCAGCAGTTACTCTCCAGGGGCGGACTATGGCTACACCTTC. This chain links TRBV6-6 with TRBJ1-2, with D perhaps TRBD1 (6 bases). V was pared by 0 bases and J by 3 bases, with 11 bases between. The CDR3 is made up of 15 amino acids. Per the germline V gene, CDR1 is MNHNY and CDR2 is SVGAGI (reference sequence).

V is TRBV27 and J is TRBJ2-2, with TRBD2 identical over 9 bases. Germline-derived CDR1 and CDR2 are MNHEY and SMNVEV (reference sequence). The CDR3 loop spans 16 amino acids. Losses at the gene ends were 3 bases for V and 7 bases for J; bases not matched to a gene: 9. CDR3 sequence reads: CASSFGGGRARGELFF. Written as DNA, the CDR3 is TGTGCCAGCAGTTTTGGGGGCGGGAGGGCGCGCGGGGAGCTGTTTTTT.

V and J are TRBV30 and TRBJ2-1; 11 nucleotides agree with TRBD2. From germline, CDR1 is GTSNPN and CDR2 SVGIG (reference sequence). The CDR3 extends over 14 amino acids. Germline trimming cut 1 base from V and 6 bases from J; bases unmatched to any gene: 2. CDR3 sequence (DNA): TGTGCCTGGAGTGGACTAGCGGGACTCAATGAGCAGTTCTTC. Translating it yields CAWSGLAGLNEQFF.

This clonotype turned up a few times. The chain joins TRBV6-1 to TRBJ1-4; D gene unclear. Germline-derived CDR1 and CDR2 are MNHNS and SASEGT. This CDR3 is 13 amino acids long. V was shortened by 2 bases and J by 5 bases, with 6 bases between the two germline ends. The CDR3 DNA is TGTGCCAGCAGTGAACAGGAAAATGAAAAACTGTTTTTT. Translation: CASSEQENEKLFF.

This clonotype was detected many times. The chain couples TRBV7-9 to TRBJ2-7, with 7 bases identical to TRBD2. Unmatched junction bases numbered 6, after V lost 1 base and J lost 0 bases. The CDR3 is 16 amino acids. Germline CDR1 SEHNR, CDR2 FQNEAQ (reference sequence). The chain's CDR3 is CASSLGPLAASYEQYF. The CDR3 DNA reads as TGTGCCAGCAGCTTAGGGCCCCTAGCGGCCTCCTACGAGCAGTACTTC.

This clonotype was counted a few times. The chain carries TRBV30 and TRBJ2-3, with D hard to call. The V and J ends lost 0 bases and 0 bases respectively, with 4 bases between them. The CDR3 runs 13 residues. Germline-derived CDR1 and CDR2 are GTSNPN and SVGIG (reference sequence). The CDR3 here is CAWSVYSTDTQYF. CDR3 sequence (DNA): TGTGCCTGGAGTGTATACAGCACAGATACGCAGTATTTT. The full variable domain, completed using reference TRBV30 and TRBJ2-3, is SQTIHQWPATLVQPVGSPLSLECTVEGTSNPNLYWYRQAAGRGLQLLFYSVGIGQISSEVPQNLSASRPQDRQFILSSKKLLLSDSGFYLCAWSVYSTDTQYFGPGTRLTVL.

This clonotype came up a few times. This chain joins TRBV28 and TRBJ2-1; the match to TRBD2 covers 7 bases. Germline CDR1 and CDR2: MDHEN and SYDVKM. V gave up 8 bases and J gave up 7 bases; unmatched junction bases: 20. The CDR3 length is 17 residues. The CDR3 DNA reads TGTGCCAGCTCGGGGCCTAGCGGACGTTTCGTGACTAATGAGCAGTTCTTC. It is translated as CASSGPSGRFVTNEQFF.

In this sample, this clonotype turned up a few times. This rearrangement joins TRBV7-9 to TRBJ2-7; 8 nucleotides match TRBD1. With 5 bases clipped from V and 3 bases from J, the junction kept 6 bases outside the gene matches. Germline lookup yields CDR1 SEHNR and CDR2 FQNEAQ (reference sequence). The CDR3 sequence is 14 residues long. The CDR3 nucleotides are TGTGCCAGCAGCGACCCCGGGACAGGCTACGAGCAGTACTTC. Its translation is CASSDPGTGYEQYF.

V and J are TRBV6-1 and TRBJ1-6; D is perhaps TRBD1 (5 bases). Germline values: CDR1 MNHNS, CDR2 SASEGT. Trimming took off 2 bases at V and 7 bases at J, with 9 bases between the two ends. The CDR3 is 14 amino acids. CDR3 sequence: CASSERGVNSPLHF. For the CDR3, the DNA is TGTGCCAGCAGTGAAAGAGGGGTCAATTCACCCCTCCACTTT.

This clonotype was seen repeatedly, ten times or more. The chain carries TRBV7-8 and TRBJ2-5; TRBD2 matches 10 bases. The CDR3 has 15 residues. J gave up 4 bases and V 3 bases, and 5 bases lay outside the gene matches. Germline V CDR1 and CDR2: SGHVS, FQNEAQ. The CDR3 is CASSFLAGGGETQYF. Written as DNA, the CDR3 is TGTGCCAGCAGCTTTTTAGCGGGAGGCGGAGAGACCCAGTACTTC.

This clonotype was seen once. The chain links TRBV6-1 to TRBJ1-5; D is possibly TRBD1 (6 bases). Germline V gene sequence: CDR1 MNHNS, CDR2 SASEGT. V was trimmed by 1 base and J by 1 base, leaving 11 bases between them. CDR3 length: 16 amino acids. CDR3 DNA: TGTGCCAGCAGTGAAGGGGCCGGGACAAGCAATCAGCCCCAGCATTTT. Translation gives CASSEGAGTSNQPQHF.

For this clonotype: Germline is not matched at one junction end, which may reflect a read error. The chain has TRBV2 and TRBJ2-7; no firm D call. Germline loops: CDR1 SNHLY, CDR2 FYNNEI. The CDR3 covers 16 residues. The CDR3 region is CASSERRPGATYERYF. The CDR3 DNA reads TGTGCCAGCAGTGAGCGACGGCCGGGCGCAACCTACGAGCGGTACTTC.

There are many counts of this clonotype. The chain carries TRBV2 and TRBJ1-1; the D gene is possibly TRBD1 (5 bases). Trimming cost V 6 bases and J 5 bases, with 13 bases left between them. The germline gives CDR1 SNHLY, CDR2 FYNNEI. The CDR3 consists of 13 residues. In nucleotides, the CDR3 is TGTGCCAGCAGCGTACAGGCCGGAACTGAAGCTTTCTTT. This sequence encodes CASSVQAGTEAFF.

This clonotype was seen ten or more times. The V and J genes are TRBV30 and TRBJ2-7; D not resolved. The CDR3 length is 15 residues. Germline-derived CDR1 and CDR2 are GTSNPN and SVGIG (reference sequence). Trimming left V 1 base short and J 6 bases short, with 19 bases between. CDR3 coding DNA: TGTGCCTGGAGTGCACCCCATACCTCCGCCCCCGAGCAGTACTTC. Residues: CAWSAPHTSAPEQYF.

This clonotype has ten or more counts. This chain uses TRBV28 with TRBJ1-1, with 8 bases identical to TRBD1. There are 15 residues in the CDR3. J was trimmed by 1 base and V by 2 bases; bases with no gene match: 3. From germline, CDR1 is MDHEN and CDR2 SYDVKM. CDR3 nucleotide sequence: TGTGCCAGCAGTTTACCCGGGACAGGGAACACTGAAGCTTTCTTT. Amino acid sequence: CASSLPGTGNTEAFF. Drawing the rest from reference TRBV28 and TRBJ1-1, the complete variable domain is DVKVTQSSRYLVKRTGEKVFLECVQDMDHENMFWYRQDPGLGLRLIYFSYDVKMKEKGDIPEGYSVSREKKERFSLILESASTNQTSMYLCASSLPGTGNTEAFFGQGTRLTVV.

This clonotype has a count of ten or more. The V gene is TRBV2, the J gene TRBJ2-3; D might be TRBD1 (7 bases). The CDR3 is 17 amino acids. The V gene's germline CDR1 is SNHLY and CDR2 FYNNEI. Trimming removed 6 bases at V and 3 bases at J, with 22 bases between. The CDR3 reads CASSPASGGGFTDTQYF. In DNA form, the CDR3 reads TGTGCCAGCAGCCCCGCCAGCGGAGGGGGCTTTACAGATACGCAGTATTTT.

The chain combines TRBV6-9 with TRBJ1-2; TRBD1 is a possible D gene (6 bases). CDR3 size: 16 residues. Between the trimmed V and J ends, which lost 4 bases and 3 bases, there was a span of 18 bases. The germline gives CDR1 MNHGY, CDR2 SVAAGI. The DNA for the CDR3 is TGTGCCAGCAGTTTCCCCGAACAGGGAAGGGACTATGGCTACACCTTC. Its protein is CASSFPEQGRDYGYTF.

This chain uses TRBV29-1 with TRBJ2-2, with TRBD2 as a possible D gene (6 bases). V was trimmed by 7 bases and J by 1 base, leaving 10 bases between them. The CDR3 has 13 amino acids. The germline gives CDR1 SQVTM, CDR2 ANQGSEA. The CDR3 sequence is CSAGVQNTGELFF. The CDR3 coding sequence is TGCAGCGCGGGAGTTCAGAACACCGGGGAGCTGTTTTTT.

This clonotype turned up a few times. The chain recombines TRBV28 with TRBJ1-4, with D unresolved. Trimming took off 3 bases at V and 0 bases at J, with 5 bases between the two ends. Germline V CDR1 and CDR2: MDHEN, SYDVKM. This CDR3 has 14 amino acids. The CDR3 spells CASSLASTNEKLFF. In nucleotides, the CDR3 is TGTGCCAGCAGTTTGGCATCAACTAATGAAAAACTGTTTTTT.

This clonotype was seen more than once but under ten times. The rearrangement uses TRBV29-1 and TRBJ1-1, with D possibly TRBD1 on 5 matching bases. This CDR3 comprises 13 residues. V lost 5 bases and J lost 7, with 17 bases in between. Per germline, CDR1 SQVTM and CDR2 ANQGSEA. The CDR3 DNA sequence: TGCAGCGTTTTCAGGCCAGAGGGGAGTGAAGCTTTCTTT. Its protein is CSVFRPEGSEAFF.

The CDR3 protein is CATSGTVLNQPQHF. CDR3 bases: TGTGCCACCAGCGGGACTGTGCTCAATCAGCCCCAGCATTTT. This chain uses TRBV15 with TRBJ1-5; a weak D match, TRBD1 (5 bases). CDR3 length equals 14 residues. The germline CDR1 and CDR2 sequences are LNHNV and YYDKDF (reference sequence). The V end lost 5 bases, the J end lost 3 bases, and 11 bases lay between the germline ends.

This clonotype was found a few times. This rearrangement joins TRBV7-6 to TRBJ1-5, with unresolved D. Germline assignment: CDR1 SGHVS and CDR2 FNYEAQ. CDR3 size: 15 residues. V was clipped by 1 base and J by 5 bases, with 12 bases between them. The CDR3 loop reads CASSLGSAPYQPQHF. In nucleotides, the CDR3 is TGTGCCAGCAGCTTAGGGTCGGCACCCTATCAGCCCCAGCATTTT.